The present T cell receptor beta chain was sequenced within a study of CD8+ T cells in alopecia areata. Turning to the study itself: At a dose of 5 to 10 mg twice daily, oral tofacitinib was given to treated patients.

V was clipped by 6 bases and J by 6 bases; unmatched bases: 7. The CDR3 is 12 residues long. The germline V gene has CDR1 SQVTM and CDR2 ANQGSEA. Extraction and reverse transcription of RNA yielded cDNA as the sequencing template. Only in-frame clones appear in the TCRdb table, and some are missing; sequencing was by immunoSEQ multiplex PCR. The sample records roughly 250,000 clones, under 80% being singletons. Sample: CD4+ T cells sorted from blood, taken at week 0. The clonotype was recovered from a human donor with alopecia areata. The gene calls are TRBV29-1 and TRBJ2-7, with 8 bases that match TRBD1. The CDR3 region is CSVGQGDVEQYF. The CDR3 DNA is TGCAGCGTCGGACAGGGCGATGTCGAGCAGTACTTC.